One and the same sample provided the 9 T cell receptor beta chains below, sequenced in a study of PD-L1 blockade in urothelial cancer. Repertoires were generated with immunoSEQ multiplex PCR, while TCRdb's copy carries only in-frame clones and drops some. The sample has tens of thousands of clones, around 74% seen once. The sample's time point: pretreatment peripheral blood. The sample consisted of PBMCs, taken around atezolizumab (anti-PD-L1) treatment. These receptors came from a man between 70 and 80 years old with urothelial cancer.

This chain uses TRBV29-1 with TRBJ2-1; 11 bases map to TRBD2. This CDR3 comprises 14 residues. Per germline, CDR1 SQVTM and CDR2 ANQGSEA. With V trimmed by 6 bases and J by 7 bases, 8 bases remained unmatched. The CDR3 region has the DNA TGCAGCGTAGGCACTAGCGGGAGCGGGAATGAGCAGTTCTTC. As protein: CSVGTSGSGNEQFF.

The chain links TRBV28 to TRBJ1-1; D call uncertain. The CDR3 has 14 amino acids. The V gene's germline CDR1 is MDHEN and CDR2 SYDVKM. V shed 5 bases and J shed 0 bases, with 10 bases lying between them. The CDR3 loop reads CASSEELLNTEAFF. Here the CDR3 DNA reads TGTGCCAGCAGTGAGGAGCTTCTGAACACTGAAGCTTTCTTT.

The rearrangement links TRBV19 to TRBJ2-5; no clear D. CDR1 is LNHDA and CDR2 is SQIVND in the germline V gene (reference sequence). Trimming removed 4 bases at V and 2 bases at J, with 8 bases between. The CDR3 contains 13 residues. CDR3 sequence reads: CASSSQEQETQYF. In DNA form, the CDR3 reads TGTGCCAGTAGTAGTCAGGAACAAGAGACCCAGTACTTC.

This CDR3 reads CASSLGSLRTSGSAYEQYF. The CDR3 coding sequence is TGTGCCAGCAGCTTAGGGTCACTCAGGACTAGCGGGAGTGCCTACGAGCAGTACTTC. This chain links TRBV11-2 with TRBJ2-7, with 13 nucleotides matching TRBD2. CDR1 and CDR2 (germline): SGHAT, FQNNGV. The CDR3 sequence is 19 residues long. The V segment lost 1 base and the J segment 2 bases; nucleotides outside the gene matches: 11.

The chain carries TRBV28 and TRBJ1-1, with 10 bases matching TRBD1. The CDR3 is 14 residues long. J was trimmed by 5 bases and V by 8 bases; bases with no gene match: 8. Germline CDR1 MDHEN, CDR2 SYDVKM. The CDR3 sequence is CASGPGQGYTEAFF. The CDR3 DNA reads as TGTGCCAGCGGTCCGGGACAGGGGTATACTGAAGCTTTCTTT.

V gene TRBV30 combines with J gene TRBJ1-4; D gene ambiguous. V dropped 2 bases and J dropped 3 bases, with 13 bases sitting between them. The CDR3 runs to 15 residues. Germline values: CDR1 GTSNPN, CDR2 SVGIG (reference sequence). This chain's CDR3 is CAWSPSDAANEKLFF. CDR3 nucleotide sequence: TGTGCCTGGAGTCCTAGTGACGCAGCTAATGAAAAACTGTTTTTT. The full variable domain, completed using reference TRBV30 and TRBJ1-4, is SQTIHQWPATLVQPVGSPLSLECTVEGTSNPNLYWYRQAAGRGLQLLFYSVGIGQISSEVPQNLSASRPQDRQFILSSKKLLLSDSGFYLCAWSPSDAANEKLFFGSGTQLSVL.

This clone has just one count. The rearrangement joins TRBV18 to TRBJ2-3; 11 positions agree with TRBD2. The CDR3 loop spans 17 amino acids. The junction had 8 bases not matched to a gene; V was cut back by 2 bases and J by 4 bases. Germline CDR1 reads KGHSH; CDR2 reads LQKENI. Here the CDR3 DNA reads TGTGCCAGCTCACCAAAAACACTAGCGGGAGCATCAGATACGCAGTATTTT. Its protein is CASSPKTLAGASDTQYF.

The chain recombines TRBV5-1 with TRBJ2-1; D not resolved. V lost 0 bases and J lost 5, with 6 bases in between. The CDR3 has 13 residues. In germline, CDR1 is SGHRS, CDR2 YFSETQ. The CDR3 protein is CASSLAVNNEQFF. As DNA, the CDR3 is TGCGCCAGCAGCTTGGCTGTAAACAATGAGCAGTTCTTC.

This sequence joins TRBV4-1 and TRBJ1-4; 10 nucleotides line up with TRBD1. Germline V gene lookup returns CDR1 MGHRA and CDR2 YSYEKL. The J segment lost 6 bases and the V segment lost 0 bases, leaving 4 bases of the junction unmatched. The CDR3 contains 16 residues. CDR3 DNA sequence: TGCGCCAGCAGCCAAGAGGGACAGGGGCGATATGAAAAACTGTTTTTT. This encodes CASSQEGQGRYEKLFF.